Listed below are T cell receptor beta chains from one sample, sequenced in a study of siplizumab effects on memory and regulatory T cells. Using immunoSEQ multiplex PCR, the repertoire was profiled, and TCRdb retains in-frame clones only, with some absent. The profile shows roughly 92,000 clones, approximately 95% of them singletons. The sample consisted of non-Treg CD4+ T cells sorted from blood. The receptors were gathered from a human donor in good health. CDR3s include the opening cysteine and the closing phenylalanine or tryptophan. D genes are given only for firm matches. Size is stated for part of the rows, as once, few or many counts, or as a class when the clone is expanded.

d_gene	abundance	v_gene	j_gene	CDR3nt	CDR3aa
TRBD1	.	TRBV4-1	TRBJ1-4	TGCGCCAGCAGCCAGAGTCCAGGGGGTTACTCTAATGAAAAACTGTTTTTT	CASSQSPGGYSNEKLFF
.	.	TRBV6-1	TRBJ1-4	TGTGCCAGTAAAAGCGGGGGGCAAGGTTCTGAAAAACTGTTTTTT	CASKSGGQGSEKLFF
TRBD2	.	TRBV25-1	TRBJ2-1	TGTGCCAGCAGCCCCGCGGGGGTAGCCTACAATGAGCAGTTCTTC	CASSPAGVAYNEQFF
.	once	TRBV11-3	TRBJ1-2	TGTGCCAGCAGTCCAATGTCGGGGATCCTTTATGGCTACACCTTC	CASSPMSGILYGYTF
.	.	TRBV11-3	TRBJ1-1	TGTGCCAGCAGCTCAGACCTGAACATGAACACTGAAGCTTTCTTT	CASSSDLNMNTEAFF
.	.	TRBV2	TRBJ1-1	TGTGCCAGCATAGGGAAGTCTGAAGCTTTCTTT	CASIGKSEAFF
.	.	TRBV29-1	TRBJ1-1	TGCAGCGTTGTTAACCGCGCCGCTTTCTTT	CSVVNRAAFF
TRBD1	.	TRBV9	TRBJ1-2	TGTGCCAGCAGCGGGACAGGGGGCTGGGGCTATGGCTACACCTTC	CASSGTGGWGYGYTF
.	few	TRBV2	TRBJ1-1	TGTGCCATTTTGGGGAACACTGAAGCTTTCTTT	CAILGNTEAFF
.	.	TRBV5-1	TRBJ2-5	TGCGCCAGCAGCCCTCCGACGGGGGGCTGGCAAGAGACCCAGTACTTC	CASSPPTGGWQETQYF
.	.	TRBV7-3	TRBJ1-1	TGTGCCAGCAGCTTTAAGAGGAACACTGAAGCTTTCTTT	CASSFKRNTEAFF
TRBD1	.	TRBV18	TRBJ1-1	TGTGCCAGCTCACTAAAGACAGGGGGGAACACTGAAGCTTTCTTT	CASSLKTGGNTEAFF
.	.	TRBV2	TRBJ2-2	TGTGCCAGCAGTGTTCTGCGGGAGAACACCGGGGAGCTGTTTTTT	CASSVLRENTGELFF
.	.	TRBV6-1	TRBJ1-2	TGTGCCAGCAGTACCACGGGAACCTATGGCTACACCTTC	CASSTTGTYGYTF
TRBD2	.	TRBV27	TRBJ2-1	TGTGCCAGCAGCCCTAGCGGGAGATACAATGAGCAGTTCTTC	CASSPSGRYNEQFF
TRBD2	once	TRBV5-1	TRBJ2-7	TGCGCCAGCAGCTTGGACCCAGCGGGGGTCCCTGGGCAGTACTTC	CASSLDPAGVPGQYF
.	.	TRBV11-3	TRBJ2-3	TGTGCCAGCAGCCCGGGATCCATCGCAGATACGCAGTATTTT	CASSPGSIADTQYF
.	.	TRBV11-3	TRBJ2-1	TGTGCCAGCAGCTTAGATCTTGGGAACAATGAGCAGTTCTTC	CASSLDLGNNEQFF
.	once	TRBV15	TRBJ2-7	TGTGCCACCAGCAGAGATGAATTGGGCGAGCAGTACTTC	CATSRDELGEQYF
.	.	TRBV9	TRBJ2-6	TGTGCCAGCAGCGCCCACCCGGGCCTGGCCTCTGGGGCCAACGTCCTGACTTTC	CASSAHPGLASGANVLTF
TRBD2	.	TRBV25-1	TRBJ2-1	TGTGCCAGCAGTGAGGCGGGAGTAGGGGCCCTCTCCTACAATGAGCAGTTCTTC	CASSEAGVGALSYNEQFF
.	.	TRBV7-6	TRBJ2-7	TGTGCCAGCAGCTTAGGGGGTGTCTCCTACGAGCAGTACTTC	CASSLGGVSYEQYF
.	.	TRBV11-2	TRBJ1-5	TGTGCCAGCAGCTTAGGACAGTCTGGCAATCAGCCCCAGCATTTT	CASSLGQSGNQPQHF
.	.	TRBV6-6	TRBJ1-1	TGTGCCAGCAGCATAAACACTGAAGCTTTCTTT	CASSINTEAFF
.	.	TRBV11-3	TRBJ1-4	TGTGCCAGCAGCCCCAATTGGGAAGCAAGCAATGAAAAACTGTTTTTT	CASSPNWEASNEKLFF
TRBD1	.	TRBV18	TRBJ2-7	TGTGCCAGCTCACCAGGGACAGCGAGACGGAGCGAGCAGTACTTC	CASSPGTARRSEQYF
.	.	TRBV21-1	TRBJ1-1	TGTGCCAGCACTATCGGACAGCCGAACACTGAAGCTTTCTTT	CASTIGQPNTEAFF
TRBD1	.	TRBV5-8	TRBJ2-3	TGTGCCAGCAGCCGGGAGACAGGGGCCACAGATACGCAGTATTTT	CASSRETGATDTQYF
.	.	TRBV28	TRBJ1-2	TGTGCCAGCAGCCTACAGTTCTATGGCTACACCTTC	CASSLQFYGYTF
.	.	TRBV7-2	TRBJ2-1	TGTGCCAGCAGTAACCCAGAGACATCACATTCGGAGCAGTTCTTC	CASSNPETSHSEQFF
.	.	TRBV7-9	TRBJ2-5	TGTGCCAGCAGCCGGGTGCCGGAAGAGACCCAGTACTTC	CASSRVPEETQYF
TRBD1	.	TRBV9	TRBJ1-1	TGTGCCAGCAGCGCACAGGGGAACTTGAACACTGAAGCTTTCTTT	CASSAQGNLNTEAFF
TRBD2	.	TRBV15	TRBJ2-7	TGTGCCACCAGCAGAGAATTTTCTAGCGGGAGGGCCAACGAGCAGTACTTC	CATSREFSSGRANEQYF
TRBD1	.	TRBV5-1	TRBJ1-2	TGCGCCAGCAGCTTGCAACAGGGGGGTGGTGGCTACACCTTC	CASSLQQGGGGYTF
TRBD1	.	TRBV18	TRBJ2-5	TGTGCCAGCTCACCGTGGACAGGGGGCGAGGAGACCCAGTACTTC	CASSPWTGGEETQYF
TRBD2	.	TRBV30	TRBJ2-1	TGTGCCTGGAGCCTCACTAGCGGAACCTACAATGAGCAGTTCTTC	CAWSLTSGTYNEQFF
.	.	TRBV19	TRBJ2-7	TGTGCCACCGCAGACAGTGGGGACTCCGAGCAGTACTTC	CATADSGDSEQYF
.	.	TRBV6-5	TRBJ1-1	TGTGCCAGCAGTCCTCTGGCGACCCCCACTGAAGCTTTCTTT	CASSPLATPTEAFF
TRBD1	.	TRBV30	TRBJ1-1	TGTGGAGGGGGAGGGGGCGGGCCTGAAGCTTTCTTT	CGGGGGGPEAFF
.	.	TRBV15	TRBJ2-5	TGTGCCACCAGCAGAGAGCCTCAAGAGACCCAGTACTTC	CATSREPQETQYF
.	.	TRBV5-6	TRBJ2-1	TGTGCCAGCAGCTCTGGGACCACCAATGAGCAGTTCTTC	CASSSGTTNEQFF
.	.	TRBV19	TRBJ1-2	TGTGCCAGTAGTCCGCCGGGGACGATTTACTATGGCTACACCTTC	CASSPPGTIYYGYTF
TRBD2	.	TRBV2	TRBJ2-5	TGTGCCAGCAGGGGGACCGGGACTAGCGGGAGAACCCAGTACTTC	CASRGTGTSGRTQYF
TRBD1	.	TRBV19	TRBJ1-1	TGTGCCAGTAGTAGCCGGGTGGGCAGGGGGGCGAACACTGAAGCTTTCTTT	CASSSRVGRGANTEAFF
TRBD1	.	TRBV6-5	TRBJ2-7	TGTGCCAGCAGTGAGGGGGCGTCGGACGAGCAGTACTTC	CASSEGASDEQYF
.	.	TRBV18	TRBJ1-1	TGTGCCAGCTCACCACTTACAGGCAACACTGAAGCTTTCTTT	CASSPLTGNTEAFF
.	.	TRBV11-2	TRBJ2-1	TGTGCCAGCAGCTTAGATCTTCACAATGAGCAGTTCTTC	CASSLDLHNEQFF
.	few	TRBV5-1	TRBJ1-4	TGCGCCAGCAGTCTACAGGGAATCGGGTCTAATGAAAAACTGTTTTTT	CASSLQGIGSNEKLFF
.	.	TRBV6-5	TRBJ1-2	TGTGCCAGCAGAGAACTCAAAGGGGGCTATGGCTACACCTTC	CASRELKGGYGYTF
.	.	TRBV4-1	TRBJ1-2	TGCGCCAGCAGCCAAGCTGACACAGCTAACTATGGCTACACCTTC	CASSQADTANYGYTF
TRBD1	.	TRBV27	TRBJ1-2	TGTGCCAGCAGTACCCTCAAAACGACAGGGGGCAAGGACGGCTACACCTTC	CASSTLKTTGGKDGYTF
.	.	TRBV5-8	TRBJ2-2	TGTGCCAGCAGCTTCGGGCAGACGAACACCGGGGAGCTGTTTTTT	CASSFGQTNTGELFF